This T cell receptor beta chain was sequenced during a study of neurological immune-mediated disorders. The CDR3 consists of 18 residues. Germline values: CDR1 MDHEN, CDR2 SYDVKM. Trimming pared 3 bases from V and 4 bases from J, leaving 22 bases between. TCRdb passed the 5' RACE reads through MiXCR, listing each CDR3 protein once. The data hold roughly 45,000 distinct CDR3 sequences, with roughly 14% observed a single time. Time point given: longitudinal time-point 3. Maryland, USA blood bank volunteers served as healthy controls. This clonotype was seen repeatedly, ten times or more. The TCR sequence derives from a young man in good health. The V and J genes are TRBV28 and TRBJ1-5; no definite D call. What was sequenced was PBMCs. The CDR3: CASSFLLTVEGINQPQHF. The CDR3 DNA follows: TGTGCCAGCAGTTTCCTCCTCACAGTTGAGGGTATTAATCAGCCCCAGCATTTT.